This TCR beta chain comes out of a study of PD-1 blockade in classical Hodgkin lymphoma. Time point meaning: cycle 4 day 1 (C4D1), after around six weeks of nivolumab. Every one of the patients relapsed after autologous stem cell transplantation (brentuximab vedotin exposure was variable). A word on this clone: Its antigen is undetermined.

Study-level points and caveats: The baseline diversity of complete responders showed similarity to that of newly diagnosed patients. Newly diagnosed patients had baseline TCR diversity that was reportedly lower than that of healthy donors.

The table came from immunoSEQ multiplex PCR; TCRdb's copy has only in-frame clones and leaves some out. The table has tens of thousands of clones, approximately 92% seen once. Sequenced here: peripheral blood mononuclear cells (PBMCs), sampled before the fourth cycle of nivolumab. This TCR was recovered from a human donor with classical Hodgkin lymphoma.

The CDR3 DNA reads TGTGCCAGCAGCGCCAGAAACTCCTACGAGCAGTACTTC. Protein sequence: CASSARNSYEQYF. This rearrangement joins TRBV7-8 to TRBJ2-7, with D uncertain. The CDR3 has 13 residues. The V and J ends lost 5 bases and 0 bases respectively, with 8 bases between them. Germline V gene sequence: CDR1 SGHVS, CDR2 FQNEAQ.